This entry lists 2 T cell receptor beta chains sequenced from one sample in a study of response to subunit inactivated influenza vaccine. One entry per CDR3 protein, called by TCRdb with MiXCR from the RT-PCR reads. The sample has about 500,000 distinct CDR3 sequences, about 15% seen once; the top ten hold 3% to 3.5%. The source was CD4+ T cells sorted from PBMCs, collected less than 30 months after vaccination. Receptors were obtained from a man between 50 and 75 years old who received an inactivated influenza vaccine.

At least ten counts were recorded for this clonotype. The V gene is TRBV7-9, the J gene TRBJ2-3; no definite D call. Germline loops: CDR1 SEHNR, CDR2 FQNEAQ (reference sequence). V was shortened by 2 bases and J by 3 bases, with 9 bases between the two germline ends. The CDR3 has 14 residues. The CDR3 DNA sequence: TGTGCCAGCAGCTTAATCTTGGGAACAGATACGCAGTATTTT. It yields the protein CASSLILGTDTQYF.

The chain has TRBV6-5 and TRBJ1-4; TRBD1 matches at 7 bases. The CDR3 covers 15 residues. V dropped 2 bases and J dropped 8; count of bases not matched to a gene: 8. Per germline, CDR1 MNHEY and CDR2 SVGAGI. This CDR3 reads CASSYTRQGGEKLFF. The CDR3 nucleotides read TGTGCCAGCAGTTACACCCGACAGGGAGGAGAAAAACTGTTTTTT.